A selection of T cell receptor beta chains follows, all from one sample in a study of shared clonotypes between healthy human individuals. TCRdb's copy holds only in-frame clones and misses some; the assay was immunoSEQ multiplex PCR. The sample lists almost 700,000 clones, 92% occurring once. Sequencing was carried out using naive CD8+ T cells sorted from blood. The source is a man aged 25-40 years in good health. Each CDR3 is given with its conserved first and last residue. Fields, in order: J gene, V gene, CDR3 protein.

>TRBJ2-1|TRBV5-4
CASSSSLGGYEQFF
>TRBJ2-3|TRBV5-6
CASSLVGDTQYF
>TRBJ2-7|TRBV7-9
CASSRTGVSYEQYF
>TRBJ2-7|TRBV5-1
CASSLEDPYEQYF
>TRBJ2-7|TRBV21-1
CASSKGGSSYEQYF
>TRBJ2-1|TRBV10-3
CAIRTGASAYNEQFF
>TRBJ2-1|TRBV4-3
CASSQGSSGNYEQFF
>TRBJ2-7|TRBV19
CASMVAGENEQYF
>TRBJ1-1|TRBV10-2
CASVNGNTEAFF
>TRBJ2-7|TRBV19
CASSDGAGAKTYEQYF
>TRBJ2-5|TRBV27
CASSLSGPGEQETQYF
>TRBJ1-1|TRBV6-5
CASTGHFGGTEAFF